This T cell receptor (beta chain) was observed in a study of blood T cell repertoires in COVID-19. Study summary: Acute-phase and convalescent COVID-19 samples originated in the United States, Italy and Spain. PBMCs, B-cell-depleted T cells, or T cells were the source of the cDNA or gDNA that made up the material.

The V gene end was trimmed by 1 base and the J gene end by 5 bases; junction bases not matched to a gene: 3. The CDR3 extends over 16 amino acids. Germline assignment: CDR1 KGHSH and CDR2 LQKENI. The Seattle patients, enrolled during active infection, were followed longitudinally. Libraries were prepared by immunoSEQ multiplex PCR; TCRdb keeps only in-frame clonotypes and omits some of them. The profile shows about 220,000 clones, 65% to 90% of them singletons. This receptor was identified in a woman in her seventies with COVID-19, enrolled during active disease. The chain is built from TRBV18 and TRBJ1-6; TRBD1 matches at 9 bases. The sample taken for sequencing was peripheral blood. The CDR3 DNA reads as TGTGCCAGCTCACCACGGGGGACAGGGAATAATTCACCCCTCCACTTT. Amino acid sequence: CASSPRGTGNNSPLHF.